Shown below are 14 T cell receptor beta chains from a single sample sequenced in a study of blood T cell repertoires in COVID-19. TCRdb keeps only in-frame clones here, not all; method: immunoSEQ multiplex PCR. This table holds 200,000 to 250,000 clones, just over 90% found once. Input material: peripheral blood. All receptors come from a man younger than 45 with acute or convalescent COVID-19.

The CDR3 loop reads CASSTMTGLINEQFF. CDR3 DNA: TGTGCCAGCAGTACGATGACAGGGCTGATCAATGAGCAGTTCTTC. This chain connects TRBV28 to TRBJ2-1, with TRBD1 matching over 7 bases. V was pared by 5 bases and J by 6 bases, with 10 bases of the junction left unmatched. The germline V gene has CDR1 MDHEN and CDR2 SYDVKM. The CDR3 extends over 15 amino acids.

J is TRBJ1-1 and V is TRBV7-9; tentatively, D is TRBD1 (5 bases). The CDR3 is made up of 15 amino acids. Trimming left V 5 bases short and J 6 bases short, with 19 bases between. Germline values: CDR1 SEHNR, CDR2 FQNEAQ (reference sequence). CDR3 nucleotide sequence: TGTGCCAGCAGCCCGGCTCGGATGGGGGAGGCTGAAGCTTTCTTT. Translating gives CASSPARMGEAEAFF. The complete variable domain, with remaining parts taken from reference TRBV7-9 and TRBJ1-1, reads DTGVSQNPRHKITKRGQNVTFRCDPISEHNRLYWYRQTLGQGPEFLTYFQNEAQLEKSRLLSDRFSAERPKGSFSTLEIQRTEQGDSAMYLCASSPARMGEAEAFFGQGTRLTVV.

V usage is TRBV5-5 and J usage is TRBJ1-4, with TRBD1 matching over 11 bases. V shed 4 bases, J shed 8 bases, and the junction held 4 bases outside the gene matches. There are 14 residues in the CDR3. Per germline, CDR1 SGHKS and CDR2 YYEKEE (reference sequence). CDR3 in amino acids: CASSIGTGGEKLFF. CDR3 DNA: TGTGCCAGCAGCATCGGGACAGGGGGGGAAAAACTGTTTTTT.

This chain joins TRBV27 and TRBJ2-7; 7 bases map to TRBD1. Germline assignment: CDR1 MNHEY and CDR2 SMNVEV (reference sequence). The trim removed 6 bases at V and 5 bases at J, leaving 7 bases unmatched. The CDR3 has 13 residues. In DNA, the CDR3 is TGTGCCAGCAGCCAGACAGGGCGCCACGAGCAGTACTTC. It specifies CASSQTGRHEQYF.

The chain carries TRBV19 and TRBJ2-2; 7 bases align to TRBD1. V lost 6 bases and J lost 3; bases outside the gene matches: 4. Looked up from germline, CDR1 is LNHDA and CDR2 is SQIVND (reference sequence). The CDR3 is 14 amino acids. CDR3 residues: CASRRQGDTGELFF. The DNA of the CDR3 is TGTGCCAGTAGGAGACAGGGAGACACCGGGGAGCTGTTTTTT.

J is TRBJ1-2 and V is TRBV19, with no clear D. CDR3 size: 13 residues. The germline gives CDR1 LNHDA, CDR2 SQIVND (reference sequence). The V gene lost 7 bases and the J gene lost 4 bases, with 13 bases spanning the gap. The CDR3 coding sequence is TGTGCCAGTATGAAGGGAGGAGGCTATGGCTACACCTTC. This encodes CASMKGGGYGYTF.

This clone was detected only once. The chain joins TRBV6-5 to TRBJ1-1; D is possibly TRBD1 (6 bases). The germline gives CDR1 MNHEY, CDR2 SVGAGI. The CDR3 has 13 residues. Trimming cost V 6 bases and J 6 bases, with 14 bases left between them. The CDR3 loop is CASRGAVEPEAFF. The CDR3 DNA reads as TGTGCCAGCAGGGGGGCGGTCGAACCTGAAGCTTTCTTT.

J is TRBJ1-2 and V is TRBV30, with D uncertain. The CDR3 spans 13 residues. V was trimmed by 0 bases and J by 2 bases, leaving 7 bases between them. Per germline, CDR1 GTSNPN and CDR2 SVGIG (reference sequence). Written as DNA, the CDR3 is TGTGCCTGGAGTGTAGGAGACAACTATGGCTACACCTTC. Translation gives CAWSVGDNYGYTF.

This clone was seen more than once but under ten times. The chain links TRBV7-9 to TRBJ2-5; tentatively, D is TRBD2 (7 bases). V lost 3 bases and J lost 4, with 15 bases in between. The CDR3 loop spans 15 amino acids. In germline, CDR1 is SEHNR, CDR2 FQNEAQ (reference sequence). CDR3 bases: TGTGCCAGCAGCTTGGGGGGGGGCAGTAGAGAGACCCAGTACTTC. Translation gives CASSLGGGSRETQYF.

J is TRBJ1-5 and V is TRBV6-6; D perhaps matches TRBD1 (6 bases). The germline gives CDR1 MNHNY, CDR2 SVGAGI (reference sequence). The CDR3 is made up of 14 amino acids. Between the trimmed V and J ends, which lost 6 bases and 7 bases, there was a span of 16 bases. The CDR3 loop is CASSPSQGRQPQHF. The CDR3, as DNA: TGTGCCAGCAGCCCCAGTCAGGGGCGGCAGCCCCAGCATTTT.

The rearrangement uses TRBV19 and TRBJ2-3; D unresolved. The length of the CDR3 is 17 residues. Trimming pared 3 bases from V and 0 bases from J, leaving 16 bases between. Germline V gene sequence: CDR1 LNHDA, CDR2 SQIVND (reference sequence). The CDR3 sequence is CASSIAPLRPSTDTQYF. Here the CDR3 DNA reads TGTGCCAGTAGTATTGCTCCTTTGCGGCCTAGCACAGATACGCAGTATTTT. The complete variable domain, with remaining parts taken from reference TRBV19 and TRBJ2-3, reads DGGITQSPKYLFRKEGQNVTLSCEQNLNHDAMYWYRQDPGQGLRLIYYSQIVNDFQKGDIAEGYSVSREKKESFPLTVTSAQKNPTAFYLCASSIAPLRPSTDTQYFGPGTRLTVL.

This chain uses TRBV7-9 with TRBJ1-5; 9 bases align to TRBD1. CDR3 size: 16 residues. Unmatched junction bases numbered 7, after V lost 5 bases and J lost 2 bases. The germline V gene has CDR1 SEHNR and CDR2 FQNEAQ (reference sequence). The CDR3 loop reads CASSRDRVGGNQPQHF. CDR3 DNA sequence: TGTGCCAGCAGCCGGGACAGGGTAGGAGGCAATCAGCCCCAGCATTTT.

The chain employs TRBV9 and TRBJ2-1, with a possible D match to TRBD2 (6 bases). The ends were cut back, 0 bases at V and 2 bases at J, with 12 bases in the middle. CDR3 length: 16 amino acids. The germline V gene encodes CDR1 SGDLS and CDR2 YYNGEE. CDR3 nucleotide sequence: TGTGCCAGCAGCGTAGCTTTCGGGGGTGCCTACAATGAGCAGTTCTTC. Its protein product is CASSVAFGGAYNEQFF.

The V call is TRBV6-5, the J call TRBJ2-6; D gene ambiguous. The CDR3 totals 14 residues. With 6 bases removed from V and 0 bases from J, the gap between germline ends came to 6 bases. The germline V gene has CDR1 MNHEY and CDR2 SVGAGI. The CDR3 nucleotides are TGTGCCAGCAGAACTCGCTCTGGGGCCAACGTCCTGACTTTC. Translated: CASRTRSGANVLTF.